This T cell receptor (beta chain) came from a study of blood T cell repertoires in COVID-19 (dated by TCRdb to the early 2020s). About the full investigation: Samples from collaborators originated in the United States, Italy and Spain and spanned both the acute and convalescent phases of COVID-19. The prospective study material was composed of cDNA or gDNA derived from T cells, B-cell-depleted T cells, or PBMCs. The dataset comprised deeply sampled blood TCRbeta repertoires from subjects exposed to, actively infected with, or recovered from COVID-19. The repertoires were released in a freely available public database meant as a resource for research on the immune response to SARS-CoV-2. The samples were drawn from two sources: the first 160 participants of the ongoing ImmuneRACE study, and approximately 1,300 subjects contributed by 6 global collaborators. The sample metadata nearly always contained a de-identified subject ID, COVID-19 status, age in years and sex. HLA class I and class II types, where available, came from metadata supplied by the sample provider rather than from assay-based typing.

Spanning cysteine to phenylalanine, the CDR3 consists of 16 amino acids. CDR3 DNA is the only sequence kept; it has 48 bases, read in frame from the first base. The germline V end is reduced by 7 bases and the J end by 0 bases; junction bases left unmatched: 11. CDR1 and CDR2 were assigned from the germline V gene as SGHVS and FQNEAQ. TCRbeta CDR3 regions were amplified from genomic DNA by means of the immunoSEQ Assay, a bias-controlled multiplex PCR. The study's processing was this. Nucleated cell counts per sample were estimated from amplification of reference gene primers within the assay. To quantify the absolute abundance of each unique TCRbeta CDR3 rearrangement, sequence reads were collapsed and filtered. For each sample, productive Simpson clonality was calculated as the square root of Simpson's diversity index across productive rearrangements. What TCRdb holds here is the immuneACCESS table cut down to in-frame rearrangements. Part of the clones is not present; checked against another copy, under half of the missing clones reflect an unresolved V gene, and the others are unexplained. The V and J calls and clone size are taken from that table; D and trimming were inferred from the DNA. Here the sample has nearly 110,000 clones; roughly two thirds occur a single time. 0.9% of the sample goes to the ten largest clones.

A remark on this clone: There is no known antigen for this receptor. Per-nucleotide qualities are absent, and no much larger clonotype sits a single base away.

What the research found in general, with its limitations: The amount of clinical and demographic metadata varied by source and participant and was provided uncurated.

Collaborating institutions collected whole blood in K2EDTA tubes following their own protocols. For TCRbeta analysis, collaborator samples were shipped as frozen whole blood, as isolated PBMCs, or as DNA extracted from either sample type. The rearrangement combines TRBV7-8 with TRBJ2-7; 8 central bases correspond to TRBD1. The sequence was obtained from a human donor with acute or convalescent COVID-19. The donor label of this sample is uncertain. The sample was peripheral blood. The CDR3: CASTPLTGADSYEQYF. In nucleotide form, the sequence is TGTGCCAGCACTCCATTGACAGGGGCCGACTCCTACGAGCAGTACTTC.